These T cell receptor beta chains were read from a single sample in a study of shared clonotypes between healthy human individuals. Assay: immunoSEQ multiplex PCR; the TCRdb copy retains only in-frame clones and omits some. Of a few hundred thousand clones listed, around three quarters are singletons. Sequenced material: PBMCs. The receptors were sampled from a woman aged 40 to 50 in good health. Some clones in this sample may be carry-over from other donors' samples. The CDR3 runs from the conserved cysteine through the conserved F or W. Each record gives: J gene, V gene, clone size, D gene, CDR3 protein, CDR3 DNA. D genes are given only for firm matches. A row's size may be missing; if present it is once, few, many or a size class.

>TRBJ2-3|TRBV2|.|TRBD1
CASSDRGRSTDTQYF
TGTGCCAGCAGCGACAGGGGCCGCAGCACAGATACGCAGTATTTT
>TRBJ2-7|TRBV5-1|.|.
CASSLEAVAYEQYF
TGCGCCAGCAGCTTGGAGGCAGTAGCCTACGAGCAGTACTTC
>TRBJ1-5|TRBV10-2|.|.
CASGQGGNQPQHF
TGCGCCAGCGGGCAGGGAGGGAATCAGCCCCAGCATTTT
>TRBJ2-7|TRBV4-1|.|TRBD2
CASSQRQTAGGADGHEQYF
TGCGCCAGCAGCCAACGCCAGACTGCGGGAGGGGCTGACGGGCACGAGCAGTACTTC
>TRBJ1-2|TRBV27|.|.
CASSPRQDFYGYTF
TGTGCCAGCAGTCCGCGACAGGACTTCTATGGCTACACCTTC
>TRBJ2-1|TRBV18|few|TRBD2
CASSPSGIEQFF
TGTGCCAGCTCCCCCAGCGGGATTGAGCAGTTCTTC
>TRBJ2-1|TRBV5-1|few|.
CASSLGSDYNEQFF
TGCGCCAGCAGCCTGGGTTCTGACTACAATGAGCAGTTCTTC
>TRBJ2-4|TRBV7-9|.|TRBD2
CASSAELAGVGLTKNIQYF
TGTGCCAGCAGCGCCGAACTAGCGGGAGTGGGTCTAACCAAAAACATTCAGTACTTC
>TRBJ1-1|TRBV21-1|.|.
CASTPWGTSTEAFF
TGTGCCAGCACCCCCTGGGGGACATCCACTGAAGCTTTCTTT
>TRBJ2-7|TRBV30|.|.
CAWSVQGGGYEQYF
TGTGCCTGGAGTGTACAAGGAGGGGGCTACGAGCAGTACTTC
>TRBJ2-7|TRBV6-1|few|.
CASSEVIGEQYF
TGTGCCAGCAGTGAAGTCATAGGCGAGCAGTACTTC
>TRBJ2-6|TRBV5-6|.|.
CASRARRTGANVLTF
TGTGCCAGCAGAGCAAGGAGGACTGGGGCCAACGTCCTGACTTTC
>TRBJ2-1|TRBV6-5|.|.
CASSYSIWNEQFF
TGTGCCAGCAGTTACTCGATTTGGAATGAGCAGTTCTTC
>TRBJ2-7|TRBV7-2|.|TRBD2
CAVSGEGIHEQYF
TGTGCTGTCTCGGGGGAGGGTATACACGAGCAGTACTTC